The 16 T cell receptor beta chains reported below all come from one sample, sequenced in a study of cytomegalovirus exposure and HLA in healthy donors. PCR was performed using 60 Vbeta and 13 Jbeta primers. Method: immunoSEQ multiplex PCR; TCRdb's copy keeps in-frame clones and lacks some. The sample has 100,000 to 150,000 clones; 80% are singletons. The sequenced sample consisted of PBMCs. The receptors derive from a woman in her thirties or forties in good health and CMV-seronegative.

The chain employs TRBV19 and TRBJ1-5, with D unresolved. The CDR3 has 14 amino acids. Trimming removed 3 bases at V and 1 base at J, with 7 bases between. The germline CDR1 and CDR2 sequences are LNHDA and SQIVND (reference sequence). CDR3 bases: TGTGCCAGTAGTATTCGGGAGAGCAATCAGCCCCAGCATTTT. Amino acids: CASSIRESNQPQHF.

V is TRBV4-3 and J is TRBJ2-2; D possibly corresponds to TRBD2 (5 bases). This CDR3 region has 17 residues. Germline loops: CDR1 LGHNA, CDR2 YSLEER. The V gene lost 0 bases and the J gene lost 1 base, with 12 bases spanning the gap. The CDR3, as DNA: TGCGCCAGCAGCCAAGAACCATTCGGGGAGAACACCGGGGAGCTGTTTTTT. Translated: CASSQEPFGENTGELFF.

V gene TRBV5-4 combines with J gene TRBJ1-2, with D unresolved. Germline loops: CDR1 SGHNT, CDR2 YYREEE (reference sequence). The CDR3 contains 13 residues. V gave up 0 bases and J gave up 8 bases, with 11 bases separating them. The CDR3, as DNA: TGTGCCAGCAGCTTGGGCCAGGTTCCAGGCTACACCTTC. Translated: CASSLGQVPGYTF. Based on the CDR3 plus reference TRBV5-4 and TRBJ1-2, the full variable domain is ETGVTQSPTHLIKTRGQQVTLRCSSQSGHNTVSWYQQALGQGPQFIFQYYREEENGRGNFPPRFSGLQFPNYSSELNVNALELDDSALYLCASSLGQVPGYTFGSGTRLTVV.

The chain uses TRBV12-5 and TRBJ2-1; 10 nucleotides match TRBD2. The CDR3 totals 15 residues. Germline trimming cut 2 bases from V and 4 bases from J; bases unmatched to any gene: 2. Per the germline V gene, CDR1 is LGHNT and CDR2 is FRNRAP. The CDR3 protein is CASGLPSGGYNEQFF. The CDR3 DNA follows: TGTGCTAGTGGTTTGCCTAGCGGGGGTTACAATGAGCAGTTCTTC.

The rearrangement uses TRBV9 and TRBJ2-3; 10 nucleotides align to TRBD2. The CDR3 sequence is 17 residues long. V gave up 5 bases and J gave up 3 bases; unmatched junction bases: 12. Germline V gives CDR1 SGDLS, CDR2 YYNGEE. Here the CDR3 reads CASRPIPSGSSTDTQYF. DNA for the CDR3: TGTGCCAGCAGGCCAATTCCTAGCGGGAGTTCGACAGATACGCAGTATTTT.

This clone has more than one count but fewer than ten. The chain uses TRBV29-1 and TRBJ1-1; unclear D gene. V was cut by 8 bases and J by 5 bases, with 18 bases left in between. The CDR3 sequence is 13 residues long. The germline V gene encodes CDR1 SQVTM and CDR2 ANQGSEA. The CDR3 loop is CSTRHSRGTEAFF. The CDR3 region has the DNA TGCAGCACTAGACACTCCCGAGGGACTGAAGCTTTCTTT.

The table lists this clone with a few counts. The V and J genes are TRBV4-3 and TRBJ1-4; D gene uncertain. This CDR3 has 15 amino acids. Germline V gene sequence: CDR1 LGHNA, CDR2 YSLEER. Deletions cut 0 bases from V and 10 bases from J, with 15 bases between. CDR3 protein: CASSQEDVQFGKLFF. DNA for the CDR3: TGCGCCAGCAGCCAAGAAGACGTACAGTTCGGAAAACTGTTTTTT.

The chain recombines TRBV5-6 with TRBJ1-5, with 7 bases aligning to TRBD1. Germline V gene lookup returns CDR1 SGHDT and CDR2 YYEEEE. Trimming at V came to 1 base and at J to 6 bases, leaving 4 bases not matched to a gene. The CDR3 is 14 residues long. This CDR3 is CASSLKTGSQPQHF. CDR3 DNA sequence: TGTGCCAGCAGCTTGAAGACAGGGAGTCAGCCCCAGCATTTT.

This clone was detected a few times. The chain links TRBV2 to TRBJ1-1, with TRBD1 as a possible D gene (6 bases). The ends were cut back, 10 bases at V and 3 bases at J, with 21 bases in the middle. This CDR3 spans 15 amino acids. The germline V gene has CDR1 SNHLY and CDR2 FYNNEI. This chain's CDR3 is CATPGEPGGDTEAFF. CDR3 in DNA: TGTGCCACCCCAGGGGAGCCGGGGGGAGACACTGAAGCTTTCTTT.

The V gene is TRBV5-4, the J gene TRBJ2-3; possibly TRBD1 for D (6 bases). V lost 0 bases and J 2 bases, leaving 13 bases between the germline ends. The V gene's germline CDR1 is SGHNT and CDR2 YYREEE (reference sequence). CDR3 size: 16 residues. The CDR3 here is CASSLDRDTTTDTQYF. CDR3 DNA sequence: TGTGCCAGCAGCTTGGATCGGGACACCACCACAGATACGCAGTATTTT.

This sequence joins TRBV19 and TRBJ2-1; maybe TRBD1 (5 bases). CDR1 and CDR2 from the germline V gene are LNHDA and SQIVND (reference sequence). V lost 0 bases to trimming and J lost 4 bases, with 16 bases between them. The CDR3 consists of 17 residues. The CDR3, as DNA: TGTGCCAGTAGTATAGATCTCCGTTTTGGGGCATACAATGAGCAGTTCTTC. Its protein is CASSIDLRFGAYNEQFF.

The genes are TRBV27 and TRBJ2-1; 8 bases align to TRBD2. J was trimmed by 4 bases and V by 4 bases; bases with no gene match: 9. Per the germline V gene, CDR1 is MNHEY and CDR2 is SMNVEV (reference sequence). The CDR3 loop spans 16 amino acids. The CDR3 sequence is CASSSYYLAGYNEQFF. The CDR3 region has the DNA TGTGCCAGCAGTTCCTACTACCTAGCGGGTTACAATGAGCAGTTCTTC.

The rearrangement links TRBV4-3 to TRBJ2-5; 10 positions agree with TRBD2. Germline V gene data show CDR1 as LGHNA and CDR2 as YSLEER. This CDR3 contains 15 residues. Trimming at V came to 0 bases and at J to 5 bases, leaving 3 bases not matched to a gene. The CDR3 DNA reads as TGCGCCAGCAGCCAAGAACTAGCGGGATGGGAGACCCAGTACTTC. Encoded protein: CASSQELAGWETQYF.

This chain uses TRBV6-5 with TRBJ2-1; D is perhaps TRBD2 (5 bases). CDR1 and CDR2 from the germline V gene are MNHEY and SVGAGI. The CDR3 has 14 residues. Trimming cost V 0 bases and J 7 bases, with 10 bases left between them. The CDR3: CASSYSIRGNEQFF. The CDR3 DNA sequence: TGTGCCAGCAGTTACTCGATAAGAGGGAATGAGCAGTTCTTC.

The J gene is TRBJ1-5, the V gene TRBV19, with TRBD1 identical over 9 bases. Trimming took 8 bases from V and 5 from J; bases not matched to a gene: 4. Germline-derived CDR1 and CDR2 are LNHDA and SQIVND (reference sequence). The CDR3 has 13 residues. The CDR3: CASSGTGYQPQHF. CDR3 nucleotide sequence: TGTGCCAGTTCCGGGACAGGGTATCAGCCCCAGCATTTT.

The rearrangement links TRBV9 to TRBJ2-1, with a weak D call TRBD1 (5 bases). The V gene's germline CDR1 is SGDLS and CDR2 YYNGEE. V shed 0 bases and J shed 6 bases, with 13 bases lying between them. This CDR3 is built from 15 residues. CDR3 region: CASSVGTSHSNEQFF. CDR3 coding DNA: TGTGCCAGCAGCGTAGGGACATCCCATTCCAATGAGCAGTTCTTC. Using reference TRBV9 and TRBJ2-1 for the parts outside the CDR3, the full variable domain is DSGVTQTPKHLITATGQRVTLRCSPRSGDLSVYWYQQSLDQGLQFLIQYYNGEERAKGNILERFSAQQFPDLHSELNLSSLELGDSALYFCASSVGTSHSNEQFFGPGTRLTVL.